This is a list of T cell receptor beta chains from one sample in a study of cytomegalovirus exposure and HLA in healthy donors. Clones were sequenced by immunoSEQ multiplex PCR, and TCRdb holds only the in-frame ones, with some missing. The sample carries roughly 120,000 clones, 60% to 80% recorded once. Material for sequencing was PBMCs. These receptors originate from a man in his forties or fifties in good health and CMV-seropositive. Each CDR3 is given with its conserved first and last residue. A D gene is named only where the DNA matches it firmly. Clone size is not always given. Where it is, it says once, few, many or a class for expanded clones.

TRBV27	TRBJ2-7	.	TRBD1	CASSLGRGPPYEQYF	TGTGCCAGCAGTTTAGGCAGGGGGCCCCCCTACGAGCAGTACTTC
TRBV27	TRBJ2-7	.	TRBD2	CASSYLPPRVRSGSSYEQYF	TGTGCCAGCAGTTACCTTCCCCCGAGGGTGCGGAGCGGGAGCTCCTACGAGCAGTACTTC
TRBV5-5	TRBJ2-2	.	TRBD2	CASSRTPRRSGGSGGELFF	TGTGCCAGCAGCCGAACCCCAAGGAGGAGCGGGGGTTCGGGCGGGGAGCTGTTTTTT
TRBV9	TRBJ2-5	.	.	CASSVDVEETQYF	TGTGCCAGCAGCGTAGACGTAGAAGAGACCCAGTACTTC
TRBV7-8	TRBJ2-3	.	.	CATGTMASTDTQYF	TGTGCGACCGGAACTATGGCTAGCACAGATACGCAGTATTTT
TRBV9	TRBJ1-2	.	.	CASSDGGGSNYGYTF	TGTGCCAGCAGCGATGGTGGGGGGTCGAACTATGGCTACACCTTC
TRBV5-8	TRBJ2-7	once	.	CASSLGAGSTYEQYF	TGTGCCAGCAGCTTGGGCGCGGGGAGCACCTACGAGCAGTACTTC
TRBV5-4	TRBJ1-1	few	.	CASRTNPSGSATEAFF	TGTGCCAGCAGGACGAACCCCAGCGGGTCTGCCACTGAAGCTTTCTTT
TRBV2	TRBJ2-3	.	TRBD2	CASRKGTSGRTDTQYF	TGTGCCAGCAGGAAAGGGACTAGCGGGAGGACAGATACGCAGTATTTT
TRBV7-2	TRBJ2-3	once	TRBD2	CASSDPGLAGGPVADTQYF	TGTGCCAGCAGCGATCCTGGACTAGCGGGAGGGCCAGTGGCAGATACGCAGTATTTT
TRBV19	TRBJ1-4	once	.	CATGGEGRGNEKLFF	TGTGCCACCGGAGGGGAGGGCAGGGGTAATGAAAAACTGTTTTTT
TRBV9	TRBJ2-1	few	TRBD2	CASSVLAGGEQFF	TGTGCCAGCAGCGTACTAGCGGGGGGTGAGCAGTTCTTC
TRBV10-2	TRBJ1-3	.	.	CASSSGRASGNTIYF	TGCGCCAGCTCCAGCGGACGGGCCTCTGGAAACACCATATATTTT
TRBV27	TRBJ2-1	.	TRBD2	CASSLSGNPVNEQFF	TGTGCCAGCAGCCTTAGCGGGAACCCGGTCAATGAGCAGTTCTTC
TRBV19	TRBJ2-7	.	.	CASSDLGVYEQYF	TGTGCCAGTAGCGATCTAGGGGTTTACGAGCAGTACTTC
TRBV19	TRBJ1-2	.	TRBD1	CASNQAGQGNYGYTF	TGTGCCAGTAACCAGGCGGGACAGGGAAACTATGGCTACACCTTC
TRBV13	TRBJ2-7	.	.	CASSFQGSEQYF	TGTGCCAGCAGCTTTCAGGGATCCGAGCAGTACTTC
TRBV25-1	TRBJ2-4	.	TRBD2	CASSETSGGRAAKNIQYF	TGTGCCAGCAGTGAGACTAGTGGCGGGAGGGCCGCCAAAAACATTCAGTACTTC
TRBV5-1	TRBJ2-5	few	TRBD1	CASSLGGQALQETQYF	TGCGCCAGCAGCTTGGGGGGACAGGCCTTACAAGAGACCCAGTACTTC
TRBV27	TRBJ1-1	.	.	CASRTRRENTEAFF	TGTGCCAGCAGAACTAGACGGGAGAACACTGAAGCTTTCTTT
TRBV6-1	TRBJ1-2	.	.	CASSEAEGYGYTF	TGTGCCAGCAGTGAAGCGGAGGGCTATGGCTACACCTTC
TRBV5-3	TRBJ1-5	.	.	CARSLSQGRGNQPQHF	TGTGCCAGAAGCTTGTCCCAGGGTCGTGGCAATCAGCCCCAGCATTTT
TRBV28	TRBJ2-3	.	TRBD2	CASRTGGYTDTQYF	TGTGCCAGCAGAACGGGGGGTTACACAGATACGCAGTATTTT
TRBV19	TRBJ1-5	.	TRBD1	CASSIMGTAINQPQHF	TGTGCCAGTAGTATAATGGGGACAGCCATCAATCAGCCCCAGCATTTT
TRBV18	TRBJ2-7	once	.	CASSLKGGSEQYF	TGTGCCAGCTCACTCAAAGGGGGTTCCGAGCAGTACTTC
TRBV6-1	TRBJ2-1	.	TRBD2	CASSESSGRAIEQFF	TGTGCCAGCAGTGAATCGAGCGGGAGGGCCATTGAGCAGTTCTTC
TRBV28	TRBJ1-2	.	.	CASRKTASGYGYTF	TGTGCCAGCAGAAAGACAGCTTCAGGATATGGCTACACCTTC
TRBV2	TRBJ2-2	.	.	CAGEEGYAGELFF	TGTGCCGGGGAGGAAGGTTACGCCGGGGAGCTGTTTTTT
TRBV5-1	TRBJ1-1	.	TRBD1	CASRQGGNTEAFF	TGCGCCAGCAGACAGGGGGGTAACACTGAAGCTTTCTTT
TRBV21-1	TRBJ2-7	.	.	CASSNKGLRYRYEQYF	TGTGCCAGCAGCAATAAAGGCTTAAGGTACAGGTACGAGCAGTACTTC
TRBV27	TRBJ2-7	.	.	CASRRGISYEQYF	TGTGCCAGCAGACGGGGGATATCATACGAGCAGTACTTC
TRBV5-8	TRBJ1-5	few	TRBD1	CASSLTGGTSNQPQHF	TGTGCCAGCAGCCTAACAGGGGGAACGAGCAATCAGCCCCAGCATTTT
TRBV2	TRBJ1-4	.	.	CASTRVEGGKLFF	TGTGCCAGCACTCGAGTGGAAGGGGGAAAACTGTTTTTT
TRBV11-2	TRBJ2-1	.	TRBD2	CASSSISGGGEQFF	TGTGCCAGCAGCTCGATCTCAGGCGGGGGTGAGCAGTTCTTC
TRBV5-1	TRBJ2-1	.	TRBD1	CASSRQGDNEQFF	TGCGCCAGCAGCCGACAGGGGGACAATGAGCAGTTCTTC
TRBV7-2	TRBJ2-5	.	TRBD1	CASSSAGGRGETQYF	TGTGCCAGCAGCTCCGCAGGGGGACGCGGAGAGACCCAGTACTTC
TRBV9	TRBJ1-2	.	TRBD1	CASVSGQSRYGYTF	TGTGCCAGCGTATCGGGACAGTCCCGCTATGGCTACACCTTC
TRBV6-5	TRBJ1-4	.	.	CASSYGGGLGGEKLFF	TGTGCCAGCAGTTACGGGGGGGGACTGGGGGGCGAAAAACTGTTTTTT
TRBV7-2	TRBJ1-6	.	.	CASSLQGGSPLHF	TGTGCCAGCAGCTTACAGGGAGGATCACCCCTCCACTTT
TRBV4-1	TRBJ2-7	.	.	CASSQALSSYEQYF	TGCGCCAGCAGCCAAGCGTTGAGCTCCTACGAGCAGTACTTC
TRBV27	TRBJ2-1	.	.	CASSLVIQGPYNEQFF	TGTGCCAGCAGCTTAGTGATTCAGGGGCCCTACAATGAGCAGTTCTTC
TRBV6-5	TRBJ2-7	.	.	CASSLGSSYEQYF	TGTGCCAGCAGTTTGGGGAGCTCCTACGAGCAGTACTTC
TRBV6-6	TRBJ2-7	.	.	CASSYSSSTASYEQYF	TGTGCCAGCAGTTACAGCTCTTCGACAGCCTCCTACGAGCAGTACTTC
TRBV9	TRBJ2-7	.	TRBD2	CASSVGSGTSDEQYF	TGTGCCAGCAGCGTAGGATCGGGGACTAGCGACGAGCAGTACTTC
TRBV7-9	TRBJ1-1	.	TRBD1	CASSLVYGDRGTFNTEAFF	TGTGCCAGCAGCTTAGTCTATGGGGACAGGGGGACCTTTAACACTGAAGCTTTCTTT
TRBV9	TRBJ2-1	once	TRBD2	CASSAFSGGFYNEQFF	TGTGCCAGCAGCGCCTTTTCGGGGGGATTCTACAATGAGCAGTTCTTC
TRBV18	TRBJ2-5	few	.	CASSPRLRETQYF	TGTGCCAGCTCACCCCGCTTGAGAGAGACCCAGTACTTC
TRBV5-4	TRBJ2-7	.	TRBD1	CASSPNSQGDEQYF	TGTGCCAGCAGCCCAAACTCCCAGGGGGACGAGCAGTACTTC
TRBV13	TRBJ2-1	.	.	CASSLLGGSSYNEQFF	TGTGCCAGCAGCTTGCTGGGTGGGAGCTCCTACAATGAGCAGTTCTTC
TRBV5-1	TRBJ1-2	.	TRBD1	CASSTGQGLDYGYTF	TGCGCCAGCAGCACAGGACAGGGGTTAGACTATGGCTACACCTTC